Presented here are 8 T cell receptor beta chains from one specimen sequenced in a study of Graves' ophthalmopathy and Graves' hyperthyroidism. RNA transcripts were the template, and TCR beta CDR3 regions were amplified from them. Following a first-round RT-PCR that used HTBI primers, a second-round multiplex PCR was carried out. TCRdb processed the multiplex PCR reads anew with MiXCR; each CDR3 protein has one entry. This sample has about 210,000 distinct CDR3 sequences, with approximately 28% found just once. Material for sequencing was peripheral blood. The origin of the receptors is a man aged 50 or older with Graves' ophthalmopathy.

This clonotype was recorded at least ten times. V and J are TRBV4-1 and TRBJ2-7, with D perhaps TRBD2 (5 bases). This CDR3 has 14 residues. V lost 1 base and J 3 bases, leaving 10 bases between the germline ends. In germline, CDR1 is MGHRA, CDR2 YSYEKL. The CDR3 DNA follows: TGCGCCAGCAGCCAAGTCGGGGTCCTCTACGAGCAGTACTTC. Amino acid sequence: CASSQVGVLYEQYF.

This clonotype was counted many times. CDR3 nucleotides: TGCAGTGCCACCCACACAGGGTCCTCCTACGAGCAGTACTTC. Protein: CSATHTGSSYEQYF. This rearrangement joins TRBV20-1 to TRBJ2-7; tentative D call: TRBD1 (6 bases). V shed 6 bases and J shed 0 bases, with 15 bases lying between them. The CDR3 sequence is 14 residues long. The V gene's germline CDR1 is DFQATT and CDR2 SNEGSKA (reference sequence).

The table lists this clonotype with a few counts. The chain recombines TRBV6-1 with TRBJ1-2, with D possibly TRBD1 on 5 matching bases. The CDR3 runs to 12 residues. Trimming removed 7 bases at V and 6 bases at J, with 12 bases between. The germline V gene has CDR1 MNHNS and CDR2 SASEGT. The CDR3 loop reads CASTTGGNGYTF. Written as DNA, the CDR3 is TGTGCCAGCACCACGGGGGGAAATGGCTACACCTTC.

In this sample, this clonotype turned up a few times. CDR3 amino acids: CASTPEQGDTEAFF. The CDR3 bases are TGTGCCAGCACTCCTGAGCAGGGAGACACTGAAGCTTTCTTT. V usage is TRBV6-5 and J usage is TRBJ1-1; the D gene is possibly TRBD1 (5 bases). Trimming pared 7 bases from V and 3 bases from J, leaving 15 bases between. The CDR3 spans 14 residues. Germline CDR1 reads MNHEY; CDR2 reads SVGAGI.

This clonotype was found many times. The chain links TRBV7-2 to TRBJ2-5; no reliable D call. Trimming removed 3 bases from V and 4 bases from J, with 9 bases in between. CDR3 length: 13 amino acids. Germline assignment: CDR1 SGHTA and CDR2 FQGNSA. CDR3 nucleotide sequence: TGTGCCAGCAGCTTTAGGGTTCGAGAGACCCAGTACTTC. This translates into CASSFRVRETQYF.

The chain combines TRBV7-3 with TRBJ2-5; D could derive from TRBD1 or TRBD2 (5 bases each). With 5 bases removed from V and 6 bases from J, the gap between germline ends came to 13 bases. Germline assignment: CDR1 SGHTA and CDR2 FQGTGA. The CDR3 sequence is 13 residues long. CDR3 coding DNA: TGTGCCAGCAGCCCTTTTGGGGGTCAGACCCAGTACTTC. This encodes CASSPFGGQTQYF.

A single count supports this clonotype. The chain combines TRBV28 with TRBJ2-7; D is undetermined. In germline, CDR1 is MDHEN, CDR2 SYDVKM. The CDR3 loop spans 14 amino acids. The ends were cut back, 3 bases at V and 4 bases at J, with 13 bases in the middle. As DNA, the CDR3 is TGTGCCAGCAGTTTGGGGATCGTTCCATACGAGCAGTACTTC. This codes for CASSLGIVPYEQYF.

The rearrangement joins TRBV12-3 or TRBV12-4 to TRBJ1-1, with 7 bases aligning to TRBD1. The CDR3 spans 16 residues. The V segment lost 4 bases and the J segment 5 bases; nucleotides outside the gene matches: 13. The CDR3 here is CASSSLTGEVRTEAFF. The CDR3 nucleotides read TGTGCCAGCAGTTCCCTAACAGGGGAGGTGCGAACTGAAGCTTTCTTT.